This TCR beta chain was found in a study of blood T cells in healthy people across ages. Study-wide background: Capture via template switching afforded approximately one barcoded beta molecule per two T cells. Notes on the study in general: It was not known whether donors were CMV positive (a possible confounder of expanded clonotype changes).

Germline CDR1 reads SGHTA; CDR2 reads FQGNSA. The CDR3 is 15 residues long. Trimming took 5 bases from V and 0 from J, leaving 12 bases between them. Isolation recovered at least 6 million PBMCs from every sample. The table lists this clonotype with a few counts. The antigen is unknown. Combining a sample-barcoded 5' primer with a J-beta primer mix, a second PCR ran for 7 to 11 cycles. TCRdb passed the 5' RACE reads through MiXCR, listing each CDR3 protein once. The profile covers about a million distinct CDR3 sequences, with roughly 50% appearing a single time and about 21% taken by the ten largest. The chain couples TRBV7-2 to TRBJ2-3; D is uncertain. Specimen: blood. This TCR came from a woman in her sixties in good health. The CDR3 region is CASSPIRFSTDTQYF. CDR3 DNA: TGTGCCAGCAGCCCTATTAGGTTCAGCACAGATACGCAGTATTTT.